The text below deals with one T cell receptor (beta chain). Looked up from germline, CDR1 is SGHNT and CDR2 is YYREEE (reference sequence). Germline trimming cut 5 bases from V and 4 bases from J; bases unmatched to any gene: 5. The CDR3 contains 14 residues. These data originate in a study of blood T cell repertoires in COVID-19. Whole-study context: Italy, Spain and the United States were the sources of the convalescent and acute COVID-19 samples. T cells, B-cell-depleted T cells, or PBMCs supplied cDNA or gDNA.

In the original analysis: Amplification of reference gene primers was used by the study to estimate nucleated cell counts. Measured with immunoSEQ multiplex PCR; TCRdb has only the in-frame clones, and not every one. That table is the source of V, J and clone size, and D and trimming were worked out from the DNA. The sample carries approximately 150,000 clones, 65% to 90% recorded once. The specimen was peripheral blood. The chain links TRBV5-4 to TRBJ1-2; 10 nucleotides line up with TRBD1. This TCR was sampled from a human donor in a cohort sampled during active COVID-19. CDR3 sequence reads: CASRPGQGGYGYTF. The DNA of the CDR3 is TGTGCCAGCAGGCCCGGACAGGGGGGCTATGGCTACACCTTC.